The 7 T cell receptor beta chains presented below share a single source sample, sequenced in a study of shared clonotypes between healthy human individuals (dated by TCRdb to the early 2020s). The library was built by means of the immunoSEQ multiplex PCR assay. TCRdb holds this immuneACCESS table with in-frame rearrangements only. Some clones are missing; in checked studies, unresolved V genes explain under half, and the rest has no known cause. This sample is represented by 1.5 million to 1.9 million clones; 98% of them were singletons. Less than 0.55% of the sample is in the top ten clones. The source material was naive CD4+ T cells sorted from blood. The cell subset or site label, as the study defines it: CD45RA+ positively selected. These receptors all stem from a man aged 30 to 39 in good health.

The V call is TRBV19, the J call TRBJ2-3; the D gene is possibly TRBD1 (5 bases). CDR3 size: 13 residues. The V end was cut by 5 bases, the J end by 2 bases, with 8 bases between. Germline assignment: CDR1 LNHDA and CDR2 SQIVND (reference sequence). The CDR3 protein is CASSSGFTDTQYF. The CDR3 DNA follows: TGTGCCAGTAGTTCAGGGTTCACAGATACGCAGTATTTT.

The chain uses TRBV5-5 and TRBJ1-2; D unclear. Germline CDR1 reads SGHKS; CDR2 reads YYEKEE (reference sequence). Trimming removed 4 bases from V and 6 bases from J, with 16 bases in between. The CDR3 contains 14 residues. CDR3 bases: TGTGCCAGCAGCCCCGGGTTAGGACGCGATGGCTACACCTTC. Amino acids: CASSPGLGRDGYTF. The variable domain in full, completed from reference TRBV5-5 and TRBJ1-2, reads DAGVTQSPTHLIKTRGQQVTLRCSPISGHKSVSWYQQVLGQGPQFIFQYYEKEERGRGNFPDRFSARQFPNYSSELNVNALLLGDSALYLCASSPGLGRDGYTFGSGTRLTVV.

This clone showed up just once. V and J are TRBV14 and TRBJ2-2; tentatively, D is TRBD2 (6 bases). The germline V gene encodes CDR1 SGHDN and CDR2 FVKESK. The CDR3 is made up of 16 amino acids. V dropped 2 bases and J dropped 2 bases, with 12 bases sitting between them. CDR3 protein: CASSQLRGANTGELFF. CDR3 in DNA: TGTGCCAGCAGCCAACTCCGCGGGGCTAACACCGGGGAGCTGTTTTTT. The full variable domain, completed using reference TRBV14 and TRBJ2-2, is EAGVTQFPSHSVIEKGQTVTLRCDPISGHDNLYWYRRVMGKEIKFLLHFVKESKQDESGMPNNRFLAERTGGTYSTLKVQPAELEDSGVYFCASSQLRGANTGELFFGEGSRLTVL.

Details on this clone: Other DNA sequences from this sample encode an identical CDR3 as well. The chain joins TRBV11-2 to TRBJ2-7; D uncertain. The V and J ends lost 0 bases and 7 bases respectively, with 7 bases between them. Germline loops: CDR1 SGHAT, CDR2 FQNNGV. This CDR3 region has 12 residues. The CDR3: CASSLDLGEQYF. The CDR3 coding sequence is TGTGCCAGCAGCTTAGATCTGGGTGAGCAGTACTTC.

The gene calls are TRBV6-1 and TRBJ1-1; D uncertain. The CDR3 sequence is 13 residues long. V lost 7 bases to trimming and J lost 0 bases, with 9 bases between them. Germline V gene lookup returns CDR1 MNHNS and CDR2 SASEGT. In nucleotides, the CDR3 is TGTGCCAGCACCAAGCGGGTGAACACTGAAGCTTTCTTT. It translates to CASTKRVNTEAFF.

This clone is a singleton in its sample. The rearrangement joins TRBV2 to TRBJ2-1, with D possibly TRBD2 on 5 matching bases. Germline values: CDR1 SNHLY, CDR2 FYNNEI. This CDR3 comprises 14 residues. Trimming took 8 bases from V and 7 from J, leaving 18 bases between them. CDR3 residues: CASGSSGGYNEQFF. As DNA, the CDR3 is TGTGCCAGCGGTAGCTCCGGCGGGTATAATGAGCAGTTCTTC.

The chain is built from TRBV6-1 and TRBJ1-1; 7 bases fit TRBD1. J was trimmed by 1 base and V by 9 bases; bases with no gene match: 5. The V gene's germline CDR1 is MNHNS and CDR2 SASEGT. The CDR3 totals 13 residues. As DNA, the CDR3 is TGTGCCAGTTCTCGGACAGGGAACACTGAAGCTTTCTTT. It translates to CASSRTGNTEAFF.